Shown below are 13 T cell receptor beta chains from a single sample sequenced in a study of glioma-infiltrating T cells. The iRepertoire nested amplicon-rescue multiplex PCR amplified TCR alpha and beta CDR3s from RNA. TCRdb passed the multiplex PCR reads through MiXCR, listing each CDR3 protein once. The table shows around 90,000 distinct CDR3 sequences, with 35% to 45% occurring only once. The sequenced material came from glioma tissue, nonneoplastic brain tissue, or PBMCs (not recorded which). Source of these receptors: a human donor with low-grade glioma or glioblastoma, undergoing nonglioma brain surgery, or in good health (not recorded which).

The V and J genes are TRBV28 and TRBJ1-2; D unclear. Germline V gene sequence: CDR1 MDHEN, CDR2 SYDVKM. This CDR3 has 13 amino acids. V was cut by 6 bases and J by 3 bases, with 11 bases left in between. The CDR3 protein is CASSVGGDYGYTF. As DNA, the CDR3 is TGTGCCAGCAGCGTCGGAGGTGACTATGGCTACACCTTC.

This clonotype was seen repeatedly, ten times or more. The genes are TRBV18 and TRBJ2-5; D may correspond to TRBD1 or TRBD2 (5 bases each). The V and J ends lost 4 bases and 1 base respectively, with 7 bases between them. CDR3 size: 13 residues. Germline assignment: CDR1 KGHSH and CDR2 LQKENI. The CDR3 loop reads CASSRDLQETQYF. In DNA, the CDR3 is TGTGCCAGCTCACGGGACCTCCAAGAGACCCAGTACTTC.

In this sample, this clonotype turned up many times. The rearrangement uses TRBV2 and TRBJ1-2; perhaps TRBD1 as D (5 bases). The CDR3 runs 13 residues. The germline V and J ends were trimmed by 5 bases and 6 bases, with 13 bases remaining between them. Per the germline V gene, CDR1 is SNHLY and CDR2 is FYNNEI. For the CDR3, the DNA is TGTGCCAGCAGTATAAGCAGGGTGGATGGCTACACCTTC. Its protein product is CASSISRVDGYTF.

This clonotype was observed at least ten times. This chain joins TRBV7-9 and TRBJ2-2; 7 bases map to TRBD2. The CDR3 loop spans 16 amino acids. Germline assignment: CDR1 SEHNR and CDR2 FQNEAQ (reference sequence). The V and J ends lost 5 bases and 0 bases, in that order; junction bases with no gene match: 6. The CDR3 protein is CASSIRDYSNTGELFF. In nucleotides, the CDR3 is TGTGCCAGCAGCATTAGGGACTATTCGAACACCGGGGAGCTGTTTTTT.

V and J are TRBV5-1 and TRBJ2-6; 12 bases line up with TRBD1. The germline gives CDR1 SGHRS, CDR2 YFSETQ. J lost 6 bases, V lost 4 bases, and 8 bases had no gene match. The CDR3 totals 17 residues. The CDR3 region has the DNA TGCGCCAGCAGCCAAGGGACAGGGGGCGCGGTGGCCAACGTCCTGACTTTC. This gives the protein CASSQGTGGAVANVLTF.

On this clonotype: This may stem from a read error, because a much larger clone lies one nucleotide away. The rearrangement links TRBV20-1 to TRBJ1-2; D remains unclear. The CDR3 loop spans 14 amino acids. Per germline, CDR1 DFQATT and CDR2 SNEGSKA (reference sequence). The DNA for the CDR3 is TGCAGTGCTAGAGATACGGAAGCTAACTATGGCTACGCCTTC. Translation: CSARDTEANYGYAF.

This clonotype was detected a few times. The rearrangement joins TRBV7-3 to TRBJ2-5; 9 nucleotides line up with TRBD2. CDR1 and CDR2 (germline): SGHTA, FQGTGA. J gave up 5 bases and V 8 bases, and 12 bases lay outside the gene matches. CDR3 length equals 15 residues. CDR3 sequence reads: CASPTGGGGWETQYF. CDR3 coding DNA: TGTGCCAGCCCTACCGGCGGGGGGGGGTGGGAGACCCAGTACTTC.

This clonotype was recorded at least ten times. The chain combines TRBV5-4 with TRBJ1-2; possibly TRBD1 for D (5 bases). Trimming cost V 4 bases and J 4 bases, with 14 bases left between them. The CDR3 is made up of 14 amino acids. CDR1 SGHNT and CDR2 YYREEE come from the germline V gene (reference sequence). The CDR3 nucleotides read TGTGCCAGCAGCGGGGGGATATGGAGCTATGGCTACACCTTC. This codes for CASSGGIWSYGYTF. The full variable domain, with the rest looked up from reference TRBV5-4 and TRBJ1-2, is ETGVTQSPTHLIKTRGQQVTLRCSSQSGHNTVSWYQQALGQGPQFIFQYYREEENGRGNFPPRFSGLQFPNYSSELNVNALELDDSALYLCASSGGIWSYGYTFGSGTRLTVV.

Regarding this clonotype: Germline and junction disagree at one end, which may indicate a read error. This sequence joins TRBV27 and TRBJ2-1; D remains ambiguous. This CDR3 is 11 amino acids long. Germline V gene sequence: CDR1 MNHEY, CDR2 SMNVEV (reference sequence). In nucleotides, the CDR3 is TGTGCCAACCGTCAGTACAACGAGCAGTTCTTC. Protein product: CANRQYNEQFF.

This clonotype came up once. The J gene is TRBJ2-7, the V gene TRBV18; 14 bases fit TRBD2. Per germline, CDR1 KGHSH and CDR2 LQKENI. This CDR3 has 17 residues. With 3 bases clipped from V and 6 bases from J, the junction kept 10 bases outside the gene matches. The CDR3 DNA follows: TGTGCCAGCTCACCCGGGACTAGCGGGAGAGGGAGGGTCGAGCAGTACTTC. The encoded protein is CASSPGTSGRGRVEQYF.

Concerning this clonotype: A much larger clone lies one base from this, so it may be a read error. This rearrangement joins TRBV5-1 to TRBJ2-5, with TRBD2 identical over 9 bases. Germline values: CDR1 SGHRS, CDR2 YFSETQ. The CDR3 is made up of 14 amino acids. CDR3 coding DNA: TGCGCCAGCAGCCCTAGCGGGGCGCAAGAGACCAAGTACTTC. Protein sequence: CASSPSGAQETKYF. The whole variable domain, remainder taken from reference TRBV5-1 and TRBJ2-5, is KAGVTQTPRYLIKTRGQQVTLSCSPISGHRSVSWYQQTPGQGLQFLFEYFSETQRNKGNFPGRFSGRQFSNSRSEMNVSTLELGDSALYLCASSPSGAQETKYFGPGTRLLVL.

At least ten counts were recorded for this clonotype. This chain uses TRBV27 with TRBJ1-2, with 10 bases lining up with TRBD1. The CDR3 runs to 14 residues. CDR1 and CDR2 (germline): MNHEY, SMNVEV (reference sequence). J lost 8 bases, V lost 6 bases, and 9 bases had no gene match. The CDR3 is CASSLTGGASGYTF. CDR3 bases: TGTGCCAGCAGCCTGACAGGGGGCGCATCGGGCTACACCTTC.

A note on this clonotype: This may be a read error, as it is one base from a much larger clone. The rearrangement links TRBV2 to TRBJ2-1; D possibly matches TRBD1 or TRBD2 (6 bases each). The germline gives CDR1 SNHLY, CDR2 FYNNEI. The V end lost 6 bases, the J end lost 5 bases, and 17 bases lay between the germline ends. The CDR3 has 15 amino acids. The CDR3: CASSGGREADNEQFF. The CDR3 DNA follows: TGTGCCAGCAGCGGGGGCAGGGAGGCCGACAATGAGCAGTTCTTC.